What follows is one TCR beta chain and its context. This CDR3 has 16 residues. CDR1 is SGDLS and CDR2 is YYNGEE in the germline V gene. V lost 0 bases and J lost 2; bases outside the gene matches: 3. This specimen belongs to a study of cytomegalovirus exposure and HLA in healthy donors. Use of 60 Vbeta and 13 Jbeta primers characterized the PCR. Produced via immunoSEQ multiplex PCR; TCRdb's table is partial and in-frame only. This table has some 200,000 clones, about 81% appearing once. This receptor was taken from a middle-aged woman in good health and CMV-seronegative. Material: PBMCs. The chain is built from TRBV9 and TRBJ2-1, with 9 nucleotides matching TRBD2. CDR3 sequence: CASSVVAGGTYNEQFF. CDR3 nucleotides: TGTGCCAGCAGCGTAGTGGCGGGGGGGACCTACAATGAGCAGTTCTTC.